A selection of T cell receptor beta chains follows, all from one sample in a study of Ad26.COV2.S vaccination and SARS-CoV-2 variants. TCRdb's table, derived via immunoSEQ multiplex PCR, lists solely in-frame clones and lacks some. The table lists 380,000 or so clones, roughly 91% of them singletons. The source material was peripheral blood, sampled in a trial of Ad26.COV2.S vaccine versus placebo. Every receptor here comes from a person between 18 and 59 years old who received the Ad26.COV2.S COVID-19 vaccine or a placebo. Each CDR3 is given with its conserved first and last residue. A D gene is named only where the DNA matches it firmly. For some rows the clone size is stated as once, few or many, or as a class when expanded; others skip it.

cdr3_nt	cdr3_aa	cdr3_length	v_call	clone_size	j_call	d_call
TGTGCCAGCGCCCCGGAATTCACTAATGAAAAACTGTTTTTT	CASAPEFTNEKLFF	14	TRBV2	once	TRBJ1-4	NA
TGTGCCAGCAGTGTCTCGGGGGACTCACCCCTCCACTTT	CASSVSGDSPLHF	13	TRBV25-1	NA	TRBJ1-6	NA
TGTGCCAGCAGTTATGAGGATACGCAGTATTTT	CASSYEDTQYF	11	TRBV6-5	NA	TRBJ2-3	NA
TGTGCCAGCAGCCCAGGAGAGTTTAGCAATCAGCCCCAGCATTTT	CASSPGEFSNQPQHF	15	TRBV2	NA	TRBJ1-5	NA
TGTGCCAGCAGCCCCACCGAGTCGGGCGAGCAGTACTTC	CASSPTESGEQYF	13	TRBV28	NA	TRBJ2-7	NA
TGTGCCAGCAGTTACCTGTTTAAGGGACAGGCTTTCTTT	CASSYLFKGQAFF	13	TRBV6-2/TRBV6-3	NA	TRBJ1-1	TRBD1
TGTGCCAGCAGCGTAGGGGCGGGAGAAGGATACGAGCAGTACTTC	CASSVGAGEGYEQYF	15	TRBV9	NA	TRBJ2-7	TRBD2
TGCGCCAGCAGCCAGTTGACAGGGGGACCCTATGGCTACACCTTC	CASSQLTGGPYGYTF	15	TRBV4-3	once	TRBJ1-2	TRBD1
TGTGCCAGCAGCCCCGGACTAGCGGGAGTTCACGAGCAGTACTTC	CASSPGLAGVHEQYF	15	TRBV5-4	NA	TRBJ2-7	TRBD2
TGTGCCAGCTCACTCCCGGGACGCCAGAACACTGAAGCTTTCTTT	CASSLPGRQNTEAFF	15	TRBV18	NA	TRBJ1-1	NA
TGTGCCAGCAGCCCTGGACAGGGACGCTGGGCTTTCTTT	CASSPGQGRWAFF	13	TRBV12-3/TRBV12-4	NA	TRBJ1-1	TRBD1
TGTGCCAGCAGCGCAAGGGACAGGGAAGCTCACGAGCAGTACTTC	CASSARDREAHEQYF	15	TRBV7-9	NA	TRBJ2-7	TRBD1
TGTGCCAGCAGCCTGAAGGGGGCGCATTCACCCCTCCACTTT	CASSLKGAHSPLHF	14	TRBV3-1/TRBV3-2	NA	TRBJ1-6	TRBD1
TGTGCCAGCAGCCCCGGGACTGCCCACTCCTACGAGCAGTACTTC	CASSPGTAHSYEQYF	15	TRBV6-6	NA	TRBJ2-7	NA
TGTGCCAGCAGTGACGGTAATGAAGCTTTCTTT	CASSDGNEAFF	11	TRBV27	NA	TRBJ1-1	NA
TGCAGCGTTGAACGAGGGTCAGGGGAGCAGTTCTTC	CSVERGSGEQFF	12	TRBV29-1	NA	TRBJ2-1	NA
TGCGCCAGCAGCTGGGTAGGTGATACGCAGTATTTT	CASSWVGDTQYF	12	TRBV5-1	NA	TRBJ2-3	NA
TGTGCCACCAGCAGAGATTACAGCTCTGGAAACACCATATATTTT	CATSRDYSSGNTIYF	15	TRBV15	NA	TRBJ1-3	NA
TGTGCCAGTGGACTAGCGGGAGCCCAAGAGACCCAGTACTTC	CASGLAGAQETQYF	14	TRBV2	NA	TRBJ2-5	TRBD2
TGTGCCAGCTCCCTTGATGGTGGCAATGGCTACACCTTC	CASSLDGGNGYTF	13	TRBV18	NA	TRBJ1-2	NA
TGTGCCAGCAGTGAACTAGCGGTCGTTTTGGCGGAGACCCAGTACTTC	CASSELAVVLAETQYF	16	TRBV2	NA	TRBJ2-5	TRBD2
TGTGCCAGCAGGTTTGACTTCGACGGGGAGCTGTTTTTT	CASRFDFDGELFF	13	TRBV12-3/TRBV12-4	NA	TRBJ2-2	NA
TGTGCCAGCAGCTTAGCGCGGGGGGTGAGCACAGATACGCAGTATTTT	CASSLARGVSTDTQYF	16	TRBV7-6	NA	TRBJ2-3	TRBD2
TGTGCCAGCAGCCCCCCCTACGGAGATGAGCAGTTCTTC	CASSPPYGDEQFF	13	TRBV13	NA	TRBJ2-1	NA
TGTGCTAGCAGCTTAGCTTCTGTTGACAGGGGGTTAGGGACCCAGTACTTC	CASSLASVDRGLGTQYF	17	TRBV7-7	NA	TRBJ2-5	TRBD1
TGTGCCAGCAGTGAACGGGGGTCCGGGGAGCTGTTTTTT	CASSERGSGELFF	13	TRBV6-1	NA	TRBJ2-2	NA
TGTGCCAGCAGCTTAGACGTGGCTAGCGATGAGCAGTTCTTC	CASSLDVASDEQFF	14	TRBV11-1	NA	TRBJ2-1	NA
TGCGCCAGCAGCTTGGACGCTAGCGGGGCCCCCTACAATGAGCAGTTCTTC	CASSLDASGAPYNEQFF	17	TRBV5-1	NA	TRBJ2-1	TRBD2
TGTGCCTGGAGGGCCCCCGGGACAGGGCCCTTCTCTGGAAACACCATATATTTT	CAWRAPGTGPFSGNTIYF	18	TRBV30	NA	TRBJ1-3	TRBD1
TGTGCCAGCAGCCCCCAGGGCAACACTGAAGCTTTCTTT	CASSPQGNTEAFF	13	TRBV7-2	NA	TRBJ1-1	NA
TGTGCCAGCAGTGAAGGGACAGCTAACACCGGGGAGCTGTTTTTT	CASSEGTANTGELFF	15	TRBV6-1	once	TRBJ2-2	NA
TGCGCCAGCAGCTCGGGACAGACCTCTAACTATGGCTACACCTTC	CASSSGQTSNYGYTF	15	TRBV5-1	NA	TRBJ1-2	TRBD1
TGTGCCAGCAACCAGGGAAACTATGGCTACACCTTC	CASNQGNYGYTF	12	TRBV6-6	few	TRBJ1-2	NA
TGTGCCAGCAACCTTAACATGGGGGCCCAGTACTTC	CASNLNMGAQYF	12	TRBV2	NA	TRBJ2-5	NA
TGTGCCAGCAGCCGGGGACTCAACACCGGGGAGCTGTTTTTT	CASSRGLNTGELFF	14	TRBV11-3	NA	TRBJ2-2	NA
TGTGCCAGCAGCTTAGGGTTTTCTAGCGGGAGAAGTGAGCAGTTCTTC	CASSLGFSSGRSEQFF	16	TRBV7-8	NA	TRBJ2-1	TRBD2
TGTGCCAGCAGTGATTCGGGAGTTTCTGGAAACACCATATATTTT	CASSDSGVSGNTIYF	15	TRBV6-1	NA	TRBJ1-3	NA
TGTGCCAGCAGCCTACAGGGTCAGCCCCAGCATTTT	CASSLQGQPQHF	12	TRBV3-1/TRBV3-2	few	TRBJ1-5	NA
TGTGCCAGCAGCCAATTGGGAATTCTCTATGGCTACACCTTC	CASSQLGILYGYTF	14	TRBV3-1/TRBV3-2	NA	TRBJ1-2	NA
TGTGCCAGCAGCTTAAACCTAGCGGGGGGCACAGATACGCAGTATTTT	CASSLNLAGGTDTQYF	16	TRBV7-2	NA	TRBJ2-3	TRBD2
TGCAGTGCCCGGGCTGGAAACACCATATATTTT	CSARAGNTIYF	11	TRBV20-1	NA	TRBJ1-3	NA
TGTGCCAGCAGCTCCCTGGGGGGTGTCAATTCACCCCTCCACTTT	CASSSLGGVNSPLHF	15	TRBV7-9	NA	TRBJ1-6	NA
TGCACCAGCAGCCAAGATGGGAGGAATGAAAAACTGTTTTTT	CTSSQDGRNEKLFF	14	TRBV1	NA	TRBJ1-4	NA
TGTGCCAGCAGCCAATACGCGACTAGCGGGGCAACCAATGAGCAGTTCTTC	CASSQYATSGATNEQFF	17	TRBV4-2	once	TRBJ2-1	TRBD2
TGTGCCAGCAGTTACTCCGTCATCACCGGGGAGCTGTTTTTT	CASSYSVITGELFF	14	TRBV6-5	NA	TRBJ2-2	NA
TGTGCCAGCAGCTTAGTGATCGGGGTTTCCTACGAGCAGTACTTC	CASSLVIGVSYEQYF	15	TRBV7-8	NA	TRBJ2-7	NA
TGTGCCAGCTCACCACCGGGACAGTATTACGAGCAGTACTTC	CASSPPGQYYEQYF	14	TRBV18	NA	TRBJ2-7	TRBD1
TGCAGCGTTTCGGCAGATGCAGGAGATACGCAGTATTTT	CSVSADAGDTQYF	13	TRBV29-1	NA	TRBJ2-3	NA
TGTGCCAGCAGTGAAGCAAGGGGTATAGTGCTCTACGAGCAGTACTTC	CASSEARGIVLYEQYF	16	TRBV6-1	NA	TRBJ2-7	NA
TGTGCCAGCAGCCCGGTAGCGGCTGGAGAGCAGTACTTC	CASSPVAAGEQYF	13	TRBV11-3	NA	TRBJ2-7	NA
TGTGCCAGCAAACCGGGACTAGCGGGAGGCAGCTCCTACAATGAGCAGTTCTTC	CASKPGLAGGSSYNEQFF	18	TRBV28	NA	TRBJ2-1	TRBD2
TGCGCCAGCAGCTTGGGTACACTAGTTAGTACCGGGGAGCTGTTTTTT	CASSLGTLVSTGELFF	16	TRBV5-1	NA	TRBJ2-2	NA
TGTGCCAGCAGTTTAGACAGATTAACGCAGTATTTT	CASSLDRLTQYF	12	TRBV28	NA	TRBJ2-3	NA